This T cell receptor beta chain stems from a study of blood T cell repertoires in COVID-19. The wider study: Sites in the United States, Italy and Spain provided acute and convalescent COVID-19 samples. T cells, B-cell-depleted T cells, or PBMCs provided the cDNA or gDNA that served as material.

Authors' processing steps: Reference gene primer amplification gave estimated nucleated cell counts. This table comes from immunoSEQ multiplex PCR, and its TCRdb copy is limited to in-frame clones, with some not included. Clone size and the V and J calls come from that table; the DNA yielded D and trimming. This table has 120,000 or so clones, roughly 69% appearing once. The V gene's germline CDR1 is MGHRA and CDR2 YSYEKL. The CDR3 has 14 residues. V lost 8 bases to trimming and J lost 4 bases, with 17 bases between them. V is TRBV4-1 and J is TRBJ2-5; perhaps TRBD1 as D (6 bases). The clonotype was recovered from an older woman with acute or convalescent COVID-19. Input material: peripheral blood. The CDR3 DNA is TGCGCCAGCCATCCAGGAGAAGGGGGAGAGACCCAGTACTTC. It yields the protein CASHPGEGGETQYF.